Included here is one TCR beta chain sequence, with context. RNA, at roughly 0.5 to 1 ug, was reverse transcribed with random hexamers. Amplification of TCR beta CDR3 was carried out by immunoSEQ multiplex PCR, which covered 54 Vbeta and 13 Jbeta segments. TCRdb called the immunoSEQ multiplex PCR reads again in MiXCR, with one record for every CDR3 protein. The sample includes over 150,000 distinct CDR3 sequences, roughly 95% seen only once; the top ten take around 0.12%. This sample was included in a study of CD8 T cells in Susac syndrome. About the study: Sequenced Susac syndrome patients included about six with clinically active disease and about eight in remission. The Susac syndrome patients were therapy-naive, on corticosteroids, or on intravenous immunoglobulin alone at blood draw.

Patients with Susac syndrome met diagnostic criteria that were recently defined for definite or probable disease. This sequence was found in a human donor with Susac syndrome. The sample consisted of CD4+ T cells from PBMCs.

The CDR3 DNA reads TGTGCCAGCAGCCAGGGGGCGGGAGGCTACACCTTC. Translating it yields CASSQGAGGYTF. The chain carries TRBV5-8 and TRBJ1-2; 8 bases line up with TRBD1. The CDR3 loop spans 12 amino acids. The germline V gene has CDR1 SGHTS and CDR2 YDEGEE. The trim removed 4 bases at V and 8 bases at J, leaving 4 bases unmatched.